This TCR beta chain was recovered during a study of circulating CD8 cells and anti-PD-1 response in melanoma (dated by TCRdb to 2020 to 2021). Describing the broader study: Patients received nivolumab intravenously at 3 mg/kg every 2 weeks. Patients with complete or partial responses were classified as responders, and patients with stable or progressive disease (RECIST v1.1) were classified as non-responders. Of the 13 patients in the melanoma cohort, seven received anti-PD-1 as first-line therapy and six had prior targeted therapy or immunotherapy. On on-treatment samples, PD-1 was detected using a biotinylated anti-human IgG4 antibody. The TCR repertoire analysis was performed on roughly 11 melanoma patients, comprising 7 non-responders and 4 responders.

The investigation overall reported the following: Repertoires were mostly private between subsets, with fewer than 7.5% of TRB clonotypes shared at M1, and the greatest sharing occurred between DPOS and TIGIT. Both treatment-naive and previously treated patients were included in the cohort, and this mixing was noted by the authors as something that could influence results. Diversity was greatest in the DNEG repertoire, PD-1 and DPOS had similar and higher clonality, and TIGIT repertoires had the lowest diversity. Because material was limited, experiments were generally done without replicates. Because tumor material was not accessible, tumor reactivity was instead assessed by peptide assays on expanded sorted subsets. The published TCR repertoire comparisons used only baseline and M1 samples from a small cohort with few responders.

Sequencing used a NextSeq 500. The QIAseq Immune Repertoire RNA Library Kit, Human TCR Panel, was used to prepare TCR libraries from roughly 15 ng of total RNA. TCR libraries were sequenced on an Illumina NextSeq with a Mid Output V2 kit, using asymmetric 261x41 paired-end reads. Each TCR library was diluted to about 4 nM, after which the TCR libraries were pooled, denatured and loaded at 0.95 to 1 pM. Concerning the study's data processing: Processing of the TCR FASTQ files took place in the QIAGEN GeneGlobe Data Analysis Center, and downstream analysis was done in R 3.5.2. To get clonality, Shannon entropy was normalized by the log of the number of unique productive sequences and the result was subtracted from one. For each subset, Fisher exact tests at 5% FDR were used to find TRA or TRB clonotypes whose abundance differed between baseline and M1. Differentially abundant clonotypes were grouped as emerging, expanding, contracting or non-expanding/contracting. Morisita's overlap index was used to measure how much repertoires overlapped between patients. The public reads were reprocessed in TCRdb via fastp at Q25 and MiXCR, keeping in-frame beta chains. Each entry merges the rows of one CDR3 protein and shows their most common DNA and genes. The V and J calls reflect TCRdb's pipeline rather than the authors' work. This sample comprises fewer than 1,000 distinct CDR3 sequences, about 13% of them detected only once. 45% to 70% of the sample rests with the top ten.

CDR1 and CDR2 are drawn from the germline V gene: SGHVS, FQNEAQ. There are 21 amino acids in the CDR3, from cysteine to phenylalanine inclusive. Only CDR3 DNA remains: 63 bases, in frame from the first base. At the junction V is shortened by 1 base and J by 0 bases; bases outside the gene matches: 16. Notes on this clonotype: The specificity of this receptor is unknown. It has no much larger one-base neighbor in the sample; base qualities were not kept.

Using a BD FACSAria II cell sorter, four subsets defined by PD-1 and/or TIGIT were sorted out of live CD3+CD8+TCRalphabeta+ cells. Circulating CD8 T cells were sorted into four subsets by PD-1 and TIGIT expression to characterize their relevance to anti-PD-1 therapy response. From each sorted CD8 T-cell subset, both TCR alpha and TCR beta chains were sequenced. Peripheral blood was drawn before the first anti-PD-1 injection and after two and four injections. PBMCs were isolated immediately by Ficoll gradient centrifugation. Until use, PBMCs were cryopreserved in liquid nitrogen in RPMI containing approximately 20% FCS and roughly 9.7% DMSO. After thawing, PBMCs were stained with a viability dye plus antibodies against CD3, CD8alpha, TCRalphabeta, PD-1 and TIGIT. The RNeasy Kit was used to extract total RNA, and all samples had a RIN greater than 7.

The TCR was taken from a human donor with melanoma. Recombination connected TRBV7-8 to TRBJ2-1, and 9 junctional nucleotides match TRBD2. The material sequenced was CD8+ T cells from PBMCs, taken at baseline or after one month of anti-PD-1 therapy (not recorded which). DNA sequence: TGTGCCAGCAGCTTAGTCTCAGGGGTTAGCGGGGGTTCGAGCTCCTACAATGAGCAGTTCTTC. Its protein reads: CASSLVSGVSGGSSSYNEQFF. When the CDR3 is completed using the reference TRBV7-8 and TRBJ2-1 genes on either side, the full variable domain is GAGVSQSPRYKVAKRGQDVALRCDPISGHVSLFWYQQALGQGPEFLTYFQNEAQLDKSGLPSDRFFAERPEGSVSTLKIQRTQQEDSAVYLCASSLVSGVSGGSSSYNEQFFGPGTRLTVL.